The 22 T cell receptor beta chains given below trace back to one sample, sequenced in a study of identical twins. Each CDR3 protein gets one entry after TCRdb re-called the 5' RACE reads with MiXCR. Altogether some 760,000 distinct CDR3 sequences are present, 15% to 20% being singletons, with the ten largest covering 10% to 15%. These same data were also listed under a study on T cells expressing NK-cell markers.

The sequenced sample was PBMCs. Receptor source: a woman aged 18-30 years in good health.

Only a few counts were recorded for this clonotype. The chain is built from TRBV7-9 and TRBJ2-7; D perhaps matches TRBD2 (6 bases). V was clipped by 0 bases and J by 2 bases, with 11 bases between them. Looked up from germline, CDR1 is SEHNR and CDR2 is FQNEAQ (reference sequence). The CDR3 loop spans 15 amino acids. The DNA of the CDR3 is TGTGCCAGCAGCTTAGCCCGGGACTTTCCCTACGAGCAGTACTTC. Residues: CASSLARDFPYEQYF.

The rearrangement uses TRBV4-1 and TRBJ1-1; the match to TRBD1 covers 8 bases. V lost 0 bases and J lost 1; bases outside the gene matches: 7. CDR1 and CDR2 (germline): MGHRA, YSYEKL. The CDR3 runs to 17 residues. The CDR3 spells CASSQDPRGPANTEAFF. The CDR3 nucleotides read TGCGCCAGCAGCCAAGATCCCAGGGGGCCTGCGAACACTGAAGCTTTCTTT.

This clonotype occurred a few times. The rearrangement links TRBV7-8 to TRBJ2-3; the match to TRBD2 covers 12 bases. V lost 6 bases, J lost 7 bases, and 8 bases stayed unmatched. CDR1 is SGHVS, CDR2 FQNEAQ, per germline. This CDR3 contains 15 residues. This chain's CDR3 is CASRSLAGGKNTQYF. The CDR3 coding sequence is TGTGCCAGCAGATCACTAGCGGGGGGAAAGAATACGCAGTATTTT.

The chain is built from TRBV5-1 and TRBJ1-1; 7 bases match TRBD1. The CDR3 contains 16 residues. In germline, CDR1 is SGHRS, CDR2 YFSETQ. V gave up 3 bases and J gave up 1 base; unmatched junction bases: 9. CDR3 protein: CASSSALTGSNTEAFF. CDR3 in DNA: TGCGCCAGCAGCTCGGCACTGACAGGGTCGAACACTGAAGCTTTCTTT.

The chain combines TRBV7-9 with TRBJ2-2; 7 bases are shared with TRBD1. Germline loops: CDR1 SEHNR, CDR2 FQNEAQ (reference sequence). CDR3 length: 15 amino acids. Trimming cost V 4 bases and J 0 bases; bases outside gene matches: 2. The CDR3 DNA reads as TGTGCCAGCAGCTCCGGACAGGCGAACACCGGGGAGCTGTTTTTT. Amino acid sequence: CASSSGQANTGELFF.

Only a few counts were recorded for this clonotype. The V gene is TRBV6-2 or TRBV6-3, the J gene TRBJ2-4; D ambiguous. V gave up 6 bases and J gave up 0 bases, with 9 bases separating them. The germline CDR1 and CDR2 sequences are MNHEY and SVGEGT. The CDR3 runs to 14 residues. The CDR3 DNA reads TGTGCCAGCAGGGGATTTCTAGCCAAAAACATTCAGTACTTC. Translating gives CASRGFLAKNIQYF.

This chain's CDR3 is CAITGTSGDTDTQYF. The CDR3 DNA sequence: TGTGCCATCACCGGGACTAGCGGGGACACAGATACGCAGTATTTT. The chain has TRBV10-3 and TRBJ2-3, with 13 bases aligning to TRBD2. Per germline, CDR1 ENHRY and CDR2 SYGVKD. The CDR3 runs 15 residues. Germline trimming cut 7 bases from V and 2 bases from J; bases unmatched to any gene: 3.

The rearrangement uses TRBV11-3 and TRBJ2-1; D is unclear. Between the trimmed V and J ends, which lost 3 bases and 9 bases, there was a span of 9 bases. The germline gives CDR1 SGHNT, CDR2 YENEEA. CDR3 size: 12 residues. CDR3 sequence reads: CASSFGRTEQFF. CDR3 nucleotides: TGTGCCAGCAGCTTTGGCAGAACTGAGCAGTTCTTC. Using reference TRBV11-3 and TRBJ2-1 for the parts outside the CDR3, the full variable domain is EAGVVQSPRYKIIEKKQPVAFWCNPISGHNTLYWYLQNLGQGPELLIRYENEEAVDDSQLPKDRFSAERLKGVDSTLKIQPAELGDSAVYLCASSFGRTEQFFGPGTRLTVL.

The chain carries TRBV12-3 or TRBV12-4 and TRBJ2-3, with 10 bases that match TRBD2. The V gene end was trimmed by 4 bases and the J gene end by 8 bases; junction bases not matched to a gene: 9. The CDR3 extends over 15 amino acids. In DNA, the CDR3 is TGTGCCAGCAGTTCTCTAGCGGGGGCCGCCGGTACGCAGTATTTT. The encoded protein is CASSSLAGAAGTQYF.

This clonotype showed up just a few times. J is TRBJ2-2 and V is TRBV27; tentatively, D is TRBD2 (6 bases). This CDR3 has 18 residues. Germline assignment: CDR1 MNHEY and CDR2 SMNVEV (reference sequence). Trimming stripped 5 bases from V and 6 bases from J, with 25 bases between. The CDR3 region has the DNA TGTGCCAGCAGTGGGAAGCCGCCCGGCGCGGGACTTGCCGGGGAGCTGTTTTTT. It translates to CASSGKPPGAGLAGELFF.

This chain connects TRBV27 to TRBJ1-1, with 7 nucleotides matching TRBD1. The ends lost 6 bases at V and 7 bases at J; junction bases unmatched: 8. The CDR3 contains 13 residues. The germline CDR1 and CDR2 sequences are MNHEY and SMNVEV (reference sequence). CDR3 residues: CASSPGGTDEAFF. The CDR3, as DNA: TGTGCCAGCAGCCCGGGCGGGACAGATGAAGCTTTCTTT.

V usage is TRBV2 and J usage is TRBJ2-2, with TRBD2 matching 15 bases. Trimming at V came to 11 bases and at J to 4 bases, leaving 14 bases not matched to a gene. This CDR3 has 18 amino acids. Germline assignment: CDR1 SNHLY and CDR2 FYNNEI. The CDR3 DNA sequence: TGTGCCTTCAGTAGAGGACTAGCGGGGGGGCCTAGCACCGGGGAGCTGTTTTTT. Translated: CAFSRGLAGGPSTGELFF.

This clonotype was seen many times. V is TRBV5-1 and J is TRBJ2-3; D gene unclear. V lost 0 bases and J lost 2, with 4 bases in between. CDR3 size: 13 residues. Germline V gives CDR1 SGHRS, CDR2 YFSETQ. The CDR3 DNA is TGCGCCAGCAGCTTGGACTCCACAGATACGCAGTATTTT. Translating gives CASSLDSTDTQYF.

CDR3 sequence (DNA): TGCAGTGCTAGAGTGCGGAAATGGGATGAGCAGTTCTTC. It translates to CSARVRKWDEQFF. This sequence joins TRBV20-1 and TRBJ2-1; the D is unclear. The CDR3 contains 13 residues. V gave up 1 base and J gave up 8 bases, with 12 bases separating them. Germline V gene lookup returns CDR1 DFQATT and CDR2 SNEGSKA (reference sequence).

The rearrangement links TRBV5-1 to TRBJ1-1, with TRBD1 identical over 7 bases. The CDR3 is 15 amino acids. CDR1 is SGHRS and CDR2 is YFSETQ in the germline V gene. After removal of 0 bases from V and 4 bases from J, the junction contained 6 bases not matched to a gene. The chain's CDR3 is CASSLVGAGGTEAFF. CDR3 sequence (DNA): TGCGCCAGCAGCTTGGTTGGGGCAGGGGGCACTGAAGCTTTCTTT. The whole variable domain, remainder taken from reference TRBV5-1 and TRBJ1-1, is KAGVTQTPRYLIKTRGQQVTLSCSPISGHRSVSWYQQTPGQGLQFLFEYFSETQRNKGNFPGRFSGRQFSNSRSEMNVSTLELGDSALYLCASSLVGAGGTEAFFGQGTRLTVV.

This clonotype was detected a few times. The chain combines TRBV29-1 with TRBJ2-7; D possibly matches TRBD1 or TRBD2 (5 bases each). Trimming removed 5 bases from V and 3 bases from J, with 17 bases in between. The CDR3 is made up of 14 amino acids. CDR1 and CDR2 from the germline V gene are SQVTM and ANQGSEA. The CDR3 loop reads CSVLGEGSNYEQYF. The DNA for the CDR3 is TGCAGCGTTTTGGGGGAAGGGAGTAACTACGAGCAGTACTTC.

The sample holds a few counts of this clonotype. The chain is built from TRBV25-1 and TRBJ2-5, with D possibly matching TRBD2 (6 bases). CDR3 size: 12 residues. The germline V gene has CDR1 MGHDK and CDR2 SYGVNS. Trimming took 7 bases from V and 8 from J, leaving 14 bases between them. CDR3 sequence: CASNGPGLTQYF. Written as DNA, the CDR3 is TGTGCCAGCAACGGTCCGGGACTTACCCAGTACTTC.

The chain joins TRBV29-1 to TRBJ2-1; 12 bases line up with TRBD2. Germline lookup yields CDR1 SQVTM and CDR2 ANQGSEA. Trimming cost V 3 bases and J 9 bases; bases outside gene matches: 9. The CDR3 contains 15 residues. The CDR3 sequence: CSVDFTSGGLVEQFF. The CDR3 DNA reads as TGCAGCGTTGACTTCACTAGCGGGGGGTTGGTTGAGCAGTTCTTC.

This clonotype was observed a few times. The chain uses TRBV12-5 and TRBJ2-7, with no clear D. Trimming left V 3 bases short and J 1 base short, with 10 bases between. Per the germline V gene, CDR1 is LGHNT and CDR2 is FRNRAP. CDR3 length: 14 residues. Written as DNA, the CDR3 is TGTGCTAGTGGTTTCACTTACGGTTCCTACGAGCAGTACTTC. It yields the protein CASGFTYGSYEQYF.

This clonotype was observed a few times. The V and J genes are TRBV7-2 and TRBJ2-5; 9 positions agree with TRBD2. V shed 4 bases and J 2 bases; nucleotides not matched to a gene: 11. The germline gives CDR1 SGHTA, CDR2 FQGNSA. This CDR3 has 17 amino acids. The CDR3 reads CASSYVAGGPPQETQYF. As DNA, the CDR3 is TGTGCCAGCAGCTATGTGGCGGGAGGGCCTCCACAAGAGACCCAGTACTTC.

The V gene is TRBV20-1, the J gene TRBJ2-1; TRBD2 aligns across 9 bases. Germline assignment: CDR1 DFQATT and CDR2 SNEGSKA (reference sequence). V shed 6 bases and J 12 bases; nucleotides not matched to a gene: 15. The CDR3 length is 14 residues. The DNA for the CDR3 is TGCAGTGCGCCGGGGCTAGCGGGATTTACAGGGCAGTTCTTC. This sequence encodes CSAPGLAGFTGQFF.

The V call is TRBV5-1, the J call TRBJ2-3; possibly TRBD1 for D (6 bases). The V end lost 5 bases, the J end lost 0 bases, and 10 bases lay between the germline ends. The CDR3 sequence is 14 residues long. Per the germline V gene, CDR1 is SGHRS and CDR2 is YFSETQ. The CDR3 spells CASRRTASTDTQYF. In DNA, the CDR3 is TGCGCCAGCAGAAGGACAGCTAGCACAGATACGCAGTATTTT. Full variable domain (missing parts from reference TRBV5-1 and TRBJ2-3): KAGVTQTPRYLIKTRGQQVTLSCSPISGHRSVSWYQQTPGQGLQFLFEYFSETQRNKGNFPGRFSGRQFSNSRSEMNVSTLELGDSALYLCASRRTASTDTQYFGPGTRLTVL.